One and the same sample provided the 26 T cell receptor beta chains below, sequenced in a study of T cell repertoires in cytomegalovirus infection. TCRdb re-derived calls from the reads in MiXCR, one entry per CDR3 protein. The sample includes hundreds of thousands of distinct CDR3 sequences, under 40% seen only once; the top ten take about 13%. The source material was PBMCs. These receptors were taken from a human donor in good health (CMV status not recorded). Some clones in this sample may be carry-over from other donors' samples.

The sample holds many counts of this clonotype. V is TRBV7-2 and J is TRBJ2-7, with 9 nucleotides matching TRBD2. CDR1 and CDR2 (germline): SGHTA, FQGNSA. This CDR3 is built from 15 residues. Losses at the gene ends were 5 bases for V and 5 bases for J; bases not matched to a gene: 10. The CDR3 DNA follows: TGTGCCAGCAGCCGAGGGCGGGGGGGCCTTGACGAGCAGTACTTC. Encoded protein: CASSRGRGGLDEQYF.

CDR3 DNA: TGTGCCAGTTCCCCGGTTGCGGGCTATGGCTACACCTTC. This sequence encodes CASSPVAGYGYTF. The chain links TRBV19 to TRBJ1-2, with no clear D. V was cut by 8 bases and J by 4 bases, with 14 bases left in between. This CDR3 is built from 13 residues. Germline V gives CDR1 LNHDA, CDR2 SQIVND (reference sequence).

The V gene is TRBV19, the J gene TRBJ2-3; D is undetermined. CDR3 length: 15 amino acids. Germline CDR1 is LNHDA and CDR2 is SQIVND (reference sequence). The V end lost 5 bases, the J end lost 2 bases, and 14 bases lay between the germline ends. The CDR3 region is CASSGPTANTDTQYF. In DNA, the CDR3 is TGTGCCAGTAGTGGCCCCACAGCGAACACAGATACGCAGTATTTT.

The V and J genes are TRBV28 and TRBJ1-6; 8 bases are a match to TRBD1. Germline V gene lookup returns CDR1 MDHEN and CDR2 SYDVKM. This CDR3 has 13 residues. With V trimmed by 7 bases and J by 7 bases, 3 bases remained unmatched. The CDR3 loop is CASIRDRNSPLHF. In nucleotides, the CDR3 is TGTGCCAGCATTAGGGACAGGAATTCACCCCTCCACTTT. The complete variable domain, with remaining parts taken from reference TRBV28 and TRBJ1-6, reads DVKVTQSSRYLVKRTGEKVFLECVQDMDHENMFWYRQDPGLGLRLIYFSYDVKMKEKGDIPEGYSVSREKKERFSLILESASTNQTSMYLCASIRDRNSPLHFGNGTRLTVT.

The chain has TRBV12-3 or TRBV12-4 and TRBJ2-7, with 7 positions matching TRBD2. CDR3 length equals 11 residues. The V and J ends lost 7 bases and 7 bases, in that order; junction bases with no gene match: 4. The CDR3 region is CASTIGGEQYF. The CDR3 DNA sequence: TGTGCCAGCACTATCGGGGGGGAGCAGTACTTC.

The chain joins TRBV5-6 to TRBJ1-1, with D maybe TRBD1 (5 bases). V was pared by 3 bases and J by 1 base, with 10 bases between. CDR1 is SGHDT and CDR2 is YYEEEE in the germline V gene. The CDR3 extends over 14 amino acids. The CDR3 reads CASSSSGPNTEAFF. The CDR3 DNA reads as TGTGCCAGCAGCTCGTCGGGGCCGAACACTGAAGCTTTCTTT.

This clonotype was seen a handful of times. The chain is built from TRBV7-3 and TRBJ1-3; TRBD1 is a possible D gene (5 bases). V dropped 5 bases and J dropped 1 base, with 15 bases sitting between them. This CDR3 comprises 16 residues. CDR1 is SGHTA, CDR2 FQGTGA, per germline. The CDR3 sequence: CASSQTGAGSGNTIYF. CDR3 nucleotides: TGTGCCAGCAGCCAAACAGGCGCCGGATCTGGAAACACCATATATTTT.

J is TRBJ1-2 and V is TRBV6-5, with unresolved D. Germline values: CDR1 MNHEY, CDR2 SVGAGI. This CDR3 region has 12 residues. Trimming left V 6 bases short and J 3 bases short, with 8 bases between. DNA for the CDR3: TGTGCCAGCAGGTCCCTCCACTATGGCTACACCTTC. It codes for CASRSLHYGYTF.

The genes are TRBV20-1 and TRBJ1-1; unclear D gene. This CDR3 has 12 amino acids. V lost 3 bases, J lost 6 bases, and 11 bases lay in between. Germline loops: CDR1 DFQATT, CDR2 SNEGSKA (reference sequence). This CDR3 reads CSASRVVAEAFF. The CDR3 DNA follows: TGCAGTGCTAGTCGGGTTGTGGCTGAAGCTTTCTTT.

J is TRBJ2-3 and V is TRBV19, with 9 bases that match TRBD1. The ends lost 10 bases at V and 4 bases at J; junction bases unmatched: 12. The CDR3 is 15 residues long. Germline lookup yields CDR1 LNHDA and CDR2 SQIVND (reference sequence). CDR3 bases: TGTGCCAATCAAACCGGGACAGGGACAGCAGATACGCAGTATTTT. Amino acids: CANQTGTGTADTQYF.

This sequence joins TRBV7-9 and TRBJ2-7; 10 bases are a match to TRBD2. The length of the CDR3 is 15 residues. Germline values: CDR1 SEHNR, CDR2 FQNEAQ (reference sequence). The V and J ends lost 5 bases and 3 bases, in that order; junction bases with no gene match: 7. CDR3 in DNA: TGTGCCAGCAGCCACCGGGAGCGGGGGGGCTACGAGCAGTACTTC. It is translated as CASSHRERGGYEQYF.

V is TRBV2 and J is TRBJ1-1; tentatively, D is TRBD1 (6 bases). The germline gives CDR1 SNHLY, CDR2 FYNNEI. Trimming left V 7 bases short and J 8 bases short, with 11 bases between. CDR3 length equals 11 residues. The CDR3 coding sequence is TGTGCCAGCACCACGGACAGAGAAGCTTTCTTT. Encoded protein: CASTTDREAFF.

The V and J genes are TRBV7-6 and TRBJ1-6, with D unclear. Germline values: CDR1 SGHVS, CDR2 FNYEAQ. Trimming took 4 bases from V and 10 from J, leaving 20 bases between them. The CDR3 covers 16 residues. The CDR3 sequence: CASSSSRKGGLSPLHF. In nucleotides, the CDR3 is TGTGCCAGCAGCTCCTCCCGGAAGGGTGGGCTCTCACCCCTCCACTTT.

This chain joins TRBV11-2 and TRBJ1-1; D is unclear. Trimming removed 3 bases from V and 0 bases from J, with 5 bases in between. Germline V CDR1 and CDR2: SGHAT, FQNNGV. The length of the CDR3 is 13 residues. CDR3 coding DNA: TGTGCCAGCAGCTTCGAACTGAACACTGAAGCTTTCTTT. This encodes CASSFELNTEAFF.

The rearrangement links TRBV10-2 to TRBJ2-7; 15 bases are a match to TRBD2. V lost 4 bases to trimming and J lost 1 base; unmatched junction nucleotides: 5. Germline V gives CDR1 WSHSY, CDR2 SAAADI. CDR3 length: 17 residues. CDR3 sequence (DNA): TGCGCCAGCAGTGTCTTTGGACTAGCGGGGGGGTCCTACGAGCAGTACTTC. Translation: CASSVFGLAGGSYEQYF.

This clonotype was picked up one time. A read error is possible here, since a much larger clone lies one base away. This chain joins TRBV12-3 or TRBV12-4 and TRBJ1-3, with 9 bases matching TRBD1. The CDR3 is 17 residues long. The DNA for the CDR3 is TGTGCCAGCAGTTTCCACCAACAGGGGGCCAGTGGAAACACCATACATTTT. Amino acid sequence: CASSFHQQGASGNTIHF.

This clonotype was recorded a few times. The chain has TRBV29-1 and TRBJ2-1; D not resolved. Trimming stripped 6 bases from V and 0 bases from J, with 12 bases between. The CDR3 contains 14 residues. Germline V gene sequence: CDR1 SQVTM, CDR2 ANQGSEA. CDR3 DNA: TGCAGCGTACCCACGGAGAGCTCCTACAATGAGCAGTTCTTC. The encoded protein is CSVPTESSYNEQFF.

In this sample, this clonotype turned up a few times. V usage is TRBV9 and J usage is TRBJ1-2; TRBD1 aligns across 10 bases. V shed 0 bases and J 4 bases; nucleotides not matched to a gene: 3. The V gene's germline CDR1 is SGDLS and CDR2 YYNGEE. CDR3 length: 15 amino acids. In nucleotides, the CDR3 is TGTGCCAGCAGCGTAGGTCGGACAGGGGGCTATGGCTACACCTTC. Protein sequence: CASSVGRTGGYGYTF.

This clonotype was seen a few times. The CDR3 DNA is TGTGCCAGCAGCTTTTCTGGCAATTCACCCCTCCACTTT. It is translated as CASSFSGNSPLHF. The chain couples TRBV6-1 to TRBJ1-6; no reliable D call. Deletions cut 6 bases from V and 7 bases from J, with 10 bases between. The CDR3 extends over 13 amino acids. Germline V gives CDR1 MNHNS, CDR2 SASEGT.

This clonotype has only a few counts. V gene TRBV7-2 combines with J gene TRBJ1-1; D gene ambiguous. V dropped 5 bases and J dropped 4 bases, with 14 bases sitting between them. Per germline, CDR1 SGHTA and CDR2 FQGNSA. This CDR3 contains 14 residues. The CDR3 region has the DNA TGTGCCAGCAGCCCGCAGCCCCAATTCACTGAAGCTTTCTTT. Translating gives CASSPQPQFTEAFF.

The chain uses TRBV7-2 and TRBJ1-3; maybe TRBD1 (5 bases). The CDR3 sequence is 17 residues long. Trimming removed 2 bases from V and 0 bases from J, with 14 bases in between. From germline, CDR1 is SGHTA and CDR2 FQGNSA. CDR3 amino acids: CASSLKTPGLSGNTIYF. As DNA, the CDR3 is TGTGCCAGCAGCTTAAAGACTCCGGGGCTCTCTGGAAACACCATATATTTT.

In DNA form, the CDR3 reads TGCAGTGCTCCGTCGACTAGCGGGGGAACCCAGTACTTC. As protein: CSAPSTSGGTQYF. The chain carries TRBV20-1 and TRBJ2-5, with TRBD2 identical over 12 bases. With 5 bases clipped from V and 8 bases from J, the junction kept 6 bases outside the gene matches. This CDR3 contains 13 residues. Looked up from germline, CDR1 is DFQATT and CDR2 is SNEGSKA (reference sequence).

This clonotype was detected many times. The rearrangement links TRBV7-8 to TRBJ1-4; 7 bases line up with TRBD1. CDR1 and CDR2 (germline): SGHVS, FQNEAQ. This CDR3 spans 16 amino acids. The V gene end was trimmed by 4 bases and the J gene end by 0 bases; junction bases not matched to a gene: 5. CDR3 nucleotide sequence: TGTGCCAGCAGCTCCTTGGGACAGACAACTAATGAAAAACTGTTTTTT. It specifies CASSSLGQTTNEKLFF.

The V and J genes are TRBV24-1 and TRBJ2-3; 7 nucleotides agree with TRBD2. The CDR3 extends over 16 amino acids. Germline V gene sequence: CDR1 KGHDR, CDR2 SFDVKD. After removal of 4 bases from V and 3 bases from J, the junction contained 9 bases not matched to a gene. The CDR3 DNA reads TGTGCCACCAGTGAATTGGGGGGGTTCTCGACAGATACGCAGTATTTT. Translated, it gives CATSELGGFSTDTQYF.

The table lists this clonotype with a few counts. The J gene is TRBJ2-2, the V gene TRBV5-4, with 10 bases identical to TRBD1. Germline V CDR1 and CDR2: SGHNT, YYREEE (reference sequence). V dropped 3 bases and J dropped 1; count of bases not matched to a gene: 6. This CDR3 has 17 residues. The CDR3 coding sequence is TGTGCCAGCAGCTCTCCCGGGACAGGGGTGAACACCGGGGAGCTGTTTTTT. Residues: CASSSPGTGVNTGELFF.

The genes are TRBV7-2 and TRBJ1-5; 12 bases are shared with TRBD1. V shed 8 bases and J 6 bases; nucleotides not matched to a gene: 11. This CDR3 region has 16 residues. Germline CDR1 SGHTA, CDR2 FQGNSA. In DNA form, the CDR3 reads TGTGCCAGCCTTCCTCCGGGACAGGGGGCTAGTCAGCCCCAGCATTTT. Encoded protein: CASLPPGQGASQPQHF.